A single sample gave rise to the 27 T cell receptor beta chains below, sequenced in a study of T cells in tuberculosis. The table came from immunoSEQ multiplex PCR; TCRdb's copy has only in-frame clones and leaves some out. Here the sample spans about 33,000 clones, around 95% being singletons. What was sequenced was PBMCs. The source is a donor aged 5-35 years with latent tuberculosis or without tuberculosis infection.

The chain is built from TRBV7-9 and TRBJ2-2; D possibly corresponds to TRBD1 (5 bases). Germline V gene data show CDR1 as SEHNR and CDR2 as FQNEAQ (reference sequence). V gave up 2 bases and J gave up 1 base, with 11 bases separating them. This CDR3 spans 16 amino acids. DNA for the CDR3: TGTGCCAGCAGCTTATTGTATACAGGGAACACCGGGGAGCTGTTTTTT. Protein product: CASSLLYTGNTGELFF.

The V and J genes are TRBV7-9 and TRBJ2-1, with 11 bases fitting TRBD1. Trimming cost V 5 bases and J 7 bases; bases outside gene matches: 7. This CDR3 is built from 15 residues. Germline V gene data show CDR1 as SEHNR and CDR2 as FQNEAQ (reference sequence). The CDR3 DNA is TGTGCCAGCAGCCATGGGACAGGGGGGGAGAATGAGCAGTTCTTC. Protein: CASSHGTGGENEQFF. Complete variable domain (other parts from reference TRBV7-9 and TRBJ2-1): DTGVSQNPRHKITKRGQNVTFRCDPISEHNRLYWYRQTLGQGPEFLTYFQNEAQLEKSRLLSDRFSAERPKGSFSTLEIQRTEQGDSAMYLCASSHGTGGENEQFFGPGTRLTVL.

The CDR3 reads CASSYLREDEAFF. In DNA, the CDR3 is TGTGCCAGCAGTTACCTCAGGGAAGATGAAGCTTTCTTT. V is TRBV6-5 and J is TRBJ1-1; possible D gene TRBD1, 5 bases. This CDR3 is built from 13 residues. From germline, CDR1 is MNHEY and CDR2 SVGAGI. Trimming shortened V by 2 bases and J by 7 bases, and 11 bases separated the two germline ends.

The CDR3 DNA follows: TGCGCCAGCCGGACTAGCGGGAGCCACGAGCAGTACTTC. The encoded protein is CASRTSGSHEQYF. This chain joins TRBV10-2 and TRBJ2-7, with 13 bases identical to TRBD2. The CDR3 is made up of 13 amino acids. Germline CDR1 is WSHSY and CDR2 is SAAADI. Trimming removed 8 bases from V and 5 bases from J; junction bases left unmatched: 3.

This chain uses TRBV5-6 with TRBJ1-1, with TRBD1 as a possible D gene (5 bases). The germline V gene encodes CDR1 SGHDT and CDR2 YYEEEE. V was trimmed by 2 bases and J by 3 bases, leaving 11 bases between them. This CDR3 is built from 14 residues. The CDR3 coding sequence is TGTGCCAGCAGCTTAAGGGGCACGGACACTGAAGCTTTCTTT. Encoded protein: CASSLRGTDTEAFF. The full variable domain, completed using reference TRBV5-6 and TRBJ1-1, is DAGVTQSPTHLIKTRGQQVTLRCSPKSGHDTVSWYQQALGQGPQFIFQYYEEEERQRGNFPDRFSGHQFPNYSSELNVNALLLGDSALYLCASSLRGTDTEAFFGQGTRLTVV.

V and J are TRBV4-3 and TRBJ1-2, with a possible D match to TRBD1 (6 bases). Trimming shortened V by 3 bases and J by 5 bases, and 19 bases separated the two germline ends. Germline CDR1 reads LGHNA; CDR2 reads YSLEER. There are 16 residues in the CDR3. The CDR3 is CASSHATDRDIYGYTF. CDR3 bases: TGCGCCAGCAGCCACGCTACCGACCGGGACATTTATGGCTACACCTTC.

The chain has TRBV6-5 and TRBJ1-2, with a tentative D call TRBD1 (6 bases). CDR1 is MNHEY and CDR2 is SVGAGI in the germline V gene. CDR3 length equals 15 residues. Trimming took off 2 bases at V and 4 bases at J, with 14 bases between the two ends. The CDR3 protein is CASSYSLRGTYGYTF. The CDR3 nucleotides are TGTGCCAGCAGTTACAGTTTAAGGGGGACCTATGGCTACACCTTC.

In DNA form, the CDR3 reads TGTGCCAGCAGCCCGAGTCGACTAGCTGGGGATGAGCAGTTCTTC. It translates to CASSPSRLAGDEQFF. The chain has TRBV13 and TRBJ2-1, with TRBD2 matching 7 bases. Trimming removed 5 bases from V and 8 bases from J; junction bases left unmatched: 12. Germline lookup yields CDR1 PRHDT and CDR2 FYEKMQ (reference sequence). The CDR3 totals 15 residues. Combining the CDR3 with reference TRBV13 and TRBJ2-1 gives the whole variable domain AAGVIQSPRHLIKEKRETATLKCYPIPRHDTVYWYQQGPGQDPQFLISFYEKMQSDKGSIPDRFSAQQFSDYHSELNMSSLELGDSALYFCASSPSRLAGDEQFFGPGTRLTVL.

The chain uses TRBV19 and TRBJ2-5; 8 bases agree with TRBD1. J was trimmed by 8 bases and V by 5 bases; bases with no gene match: 7. The CDR3 is made up of 13 amino acids. Germline CDR1 is LNHDA and CDR2 is SQIVND (reference sequence). CDR3 DNA sequence: TGTGCCAGTAGTCTGGGGACAGGCCCAACCCAGTACTTC. It yields the protein CASSLGTGPTQYF.

V gene TRBV28 combines with J gene TRBJ1-1; D is unresolved. From germline, CDR1 is MDHEN and CDR2 SYDVKM. The CDR3 extends over 13 amino acids. The V and J ends lost 7 bases and 6 bases respectively, with 15 bases between them. Here the CDR3 DNA reads TGTGCCAGCAACGAGGGTAGAATCCCTGAAGCTTTCTTT. It is translated as CASNEGRIPEAFF.

CDR3 in amino acids: CASSLPTGISTDTQYF. The CDR3 nucleotides read TGTGCCAGCAGTTTACCTACAGGTATTAGCACAGATACGCAGTATTTT. This sequence joins TRBV27 and TRBJ2-3; tentative D call: TRBD1 (5 bases). The CDR3 runs 16 residues. Germline CDR1 MNHEY, CDR2 SMNVEV (reference sequence). V was shortened by 2 bases and J by 0 bases, with 12 bases between the two germline ends.

This chain connects TRBV5-1 to TRBJ2-2; weak D call: TRBD1 (6 bases). The CDR3 is 16 residues long. The V end was cut by 4 bases, the J end by 4 bases, with 17 bases between. Germline V gene lookup returns CDR1 SGHRS and CDR2 YFSETQ. The CDR3 DNA is TGCGCCAGCAGCACATCAGGGGCCCCGTTCACCGGGGAGCTGTTTTTT. As protein: CASSTSGAPFTGELFF.

The chain is built from TRBV27 and TRBJ1-2; TRBD1 matches 7 bases. The germline V gene has CDR1 MNHEY and CDR2 SMNVEV (reference sequence). Unmatched junction bases numbered 8, after V lost 6 bases and J lost 4 bases. The CDR3 is 14 residues long. The CDR3 DNA reads TGTGCCAGCAGAACCAGGGGGTCAGGCTATGGCTACACCTTC. Its translation is CASRTRGSGYGYTF.

Concerning this clone: The junction and the germline gene differ at one end; a read error may be behind it. This rearrangement joins TRBV7-9 to TRBJ1-2, with 7 positions matching TRBD1. The CDR3 sequence is 11 residues long. Germline V gives CDR1 SEHNR, CDR2 FQNEAQ (reference sequence). The chain's CDR3 is CASSLTGTAFF. CDR3 coding DNA: TGTGCCAGCAGCTTGACCGGGACAGCCTTCTTC.

This chain joins TRBV6-4 and TRBJ2-7; 11 nucleotides agree with TRBD2. Germline CDR1 MRHNA, CDR2 SNTAGT. V was clipped by 6 bases and J by 2 bases; unmatched bases: 6. The CDR3 contains 15 residues. The CDR3 loop is CASRLAGASAYEQYF. CDR3 sequence (DNA): TGTGCCAGCAGACTAGCGGGGGCCTCAGCCTACGAGCAGTACTTC.

This clone rates as medium-sized. The CDR3 loop is CASSFGDGGETQYF. The CDR3 DNA reads TGTGCCAGCAGCTTTGGGGACGGAGGGGAGACCCAGTACTTC. The V gene is TRBV7-7, the J gene TRBJ2-5, with a weak D call TRBD2 (6 bases). The length of the CDR3 is 14 residues. Germline CDR1 and CDR2: SSHAT and FNYEAQ (reference sequence). Between the trimmed V and J ends, which lost 3 bases and 5 bases, there was a span of 13 bases. Supplemented by reference TRBV7-7 and TRBJ2-5, the full variable domain reads GAGVSQSPRYKVTKRGQDVTLRCDPISSHATLYWYQQALGQGPEFLTYFNYEAQPDKSGLPSDRFSAERPEGSISTLTIQRTEQRDSAMYRCASSFGDGGETQYFGPGTRLLVL.

The chain couples TRBV5-1 to TRBJ2-1; 7 bases fit TRBD1. Germline loops: CDR1 SGHRS, CDR2 YFSETQ. This CDR3 region has 16 residues. Trimming cost V 0 bases and J 0 bases; bases outside gene matches: 3. The CDR3 nucleotides are TGCGCCAGCAGCTTGGAGGGACAGAGCTCCTACAATGAGCAGTTCTTC. Translation: CASSLEGQSSYNEQFF.

The rearrangement uses TRBV5-1 and TRBJ1-2; D gene unclear. The CDR3 has 14 residues. Germline CDR1 SGHRS, CDR2 YFSETQ. V lost 0 bases and J lost 4, with 10 bases in between. The CDR3, as DNA: TGCGCCAGCAGCTTGGGTGGAGCTACCTATGGCTACACCTTC. Its protein product is CASSLGGATYGYTF. Using reference TRBV5-1 and TRBJ1-2 for the parts outside the CDR3, the full variable domain is KAGVTQTPRYLIKTRGQQVTLSCSPISGHRSVSWYQQTPGQGLQFLFEYFSETQRNKGNFPGRFSGRQFSNSRSEMNVSTLELGDSALYLCASSLGGATYGYTFGSGTRLTVV.

J is TRBJ2-2 and V is TRBV4-1; D gene unclear. The CDR3 spans 16 residues. The germline V gene has CDR1 MGHRA and CDR2 YSYEKL. V lost 4 bases and J 2 bases, leaving 14 bases between the germline ends. CDR3 protein: CASSPYPILNTGELFF. CDR3 DNA: TGCGCCAGCAGCCCTTACCCCATCCTAAACACCGGGGAGCTGTTTTTT.

The chain is built from TRBV5-6 and TRBJ1-6; D unclear. The germline V and J ends were trimmed by 0 bases and 0 bases, with 13 bases remaining between them. The CDR3 consists of 18 residues. CDR1 is SGHDT, CDR2 YYEEEE, per germline. The DNA of the CDR3 is TGTGCCAGCAGCTTGGATTCCGTCGGGAGCTCCTATAATTCACCCCTCCACTTT. Its translation: CASSLDSVGSSYNSPLHF.

V usage is TRBV5-1 and J usage is TRBJ2-7, with 7 bases that match TRBD1. Looked up from germline, CDR1 is SGHRS and CDR2 is YFSETQ. There are 12 residues in the CDR3. The ends lost 5 bases at V and 6 bases at J; junction bases unmatched: 5. DNA for the CDR3: TGCGCCAGCAGTGAGGGGGCGTCCGAGCAGTACTTC. It encodes CASSEGASEQYF.

The chain uses TRBV27 and TRBJ1-1, with D possibly matching TRBD1 (6 bases). The germline V gene has CDR1 MNHEY and CDR2 SMNVEV (reference sequence). The V and J ends lost 0 bases and 4 bases respectively, with 12 bases between them. This CDR3 comprises 15 residues. In nucleotides, the CDR3 is TGTGCCAGCAGTTTATCGGTCCAGGGGCCCACTGAAGCTTTCTTT. Encoded protein: CASSLSVQGPTEAFF.

J is TRBJ1-4 and V is TRBV5-4, with TRBD1 identical over 9 bases. Germline lookup yields CDR1 SGHNT and CDR2 YYREEE (reference sequence). V lost 4 bases to trimming and J lost 7 bases; unmatched junction nucleotides: 5. The CDR3 runs to 14 residues. The CDR3 DNA follows: TGTGCCAGCAGCCTACAGGGGGCTGTTGAAAAACTGTTTTTT. It specifies CASSLQGAVEKLFF.

This chain uses TRBV27 with TRBJ2-1, with 12 nucleotides matching TRBD2. V lost 5 bases, J lost 6 bases, and 11 bases stayed unmatched. Germline CDR1 reads MNHEY; CDR2 reads SMNVEV (reference sequence). The CDR3 has 17 residues. The CDR3, as DNA: TGTGCCAGCAGTCATCGTCCGGGACTAGCGGGTTCCAATGAGCAGTTCTTC. Protein product: CASSHRPGLAGSNEQFF.

V and J are TRBV2 and TRBJ2-1; 8 bases agree with TRBD2. CDR3 length equals 15 residues. CDR1 is SNHLY, CDR2 FYNNEI, per germline. Trimming at V came to 6 bases and at J to 6 bases, leaving 10 bases not matched to a gene. The CDR3 spells CASRGASGGINEQFF. In nucleotides, the CDR3 is TGTGCCAGCAGGGGGGCGAGCGGGGGAATCAATGAGCAGTTCTTC.

The V and J genes are TRBV18 and TRBJ2-1; 10 nucleotides match TRBD2. CDR3 length equals 15 residues. The germline gives CDR1 KGHSH, CDR2 LQKENI. The trim removed 4 bases at V and 9 bases at J, leaving 9 bases unmatched. This CDR3 reads CASSRASGSSGEQFF. CDR3 nucleotide sequence: TGTGCCAGCTCACGGGCTAGCGGGAGTTCTGGTGAGCAGTTCTTC.

The chain joins TRBV18 to TRBJ1-1, with D unresolved. The germline gives CDR1 KGHSH, CDR2 LQKENI. With 4 bases removed from V and 6 bases from J, the gap between germline ends came to 15 bases. This CDR3 contains 14 residues. CDR3 residues: CASSRERVRSEAFF. The CDR3 region has the DNA TGTGCCAGCTCACGGGAGAGGGTGAGGTCTGAAGCTTTCTTT.